The 30 T cell receptor beta chains given below trace back to one sample, sequenced in a study of spatial heterogeneity in lung cancer. Time point noted: sample taken at primary tumor resection. TCRdb ran MiXCR on the 5' RACE reads and lists one entry per CDR3 protein. The table shows about 23,000 distinct CDR3 sequences, with about 4.4% occurring only once. Sequencing used PBMCs, obtained at surgery. These receptors all stem from a male donor with early-stage non-small cell lung cancer.

This clonotype was recorded at least ten times. The chain has TRBV3-1 and TRBJ2-7, with 9 bases aligning to TRBD1. Germline V gene sequence: CDR1 LGHDT, CDR2 YNNKEL (reference sequence). This CDR3 comprises 15 residues. Trimming at V came to 1 base and at J to 3 bases, leaving 4 bases not matched to a gene. The CDR3 is CASSQAGTGIYEQYF. The CDR3 DNA follows: TGTGCCAGCAGCCAAGCCGGGACAGGGATCTACGAGCAGTACTTC.

This clonotype was detected ten times or more. This chain uses TRBV4-1 with TRBJ1-1; D may be TRBD1 (5 bases). CDR3 length equals 14 residues. The germline V and J ends were trimmed by 4 bases and 5 bases, with 14 bases remaining between them. Per the germline V gene, CDR1 is MGHRA and CDR2 is YSYEKL. The CDR3 DNA follows: TGCGCCAGCAGCCCTCCGGGACGGGAGACTGAAGCTTTCTTT. Translating gives CASSPPGRETEAFF.

At least ten counts were recorded for this clonotype. The genes are TRBV28 and TRBJ1-2; 10 bases fit TRBD1. The CDR3 spans 14 residues. The V gene's germline CDR1 is MDHEN and CDR2 SYDVKM. Germline trimming cut 6 bases from V and 5 bases from J; bases unmatched to any gene: 6. CDR3 sequence reads: CASRGTGVGYGYTF. The CDR3 region has the DNA TGTGCCAGCAGAGGGACAGGGGTAGGATATGGCTACACCTTC.

This clonotype was picked up many times. The gene calls are TRBV18 and TRBJ2-7; D uncertain. The V gene lost 3 bases and the J gene lost 1 base, with 13 bases spanning the gap. The CDR3 has 15 amino acids. CDR1 KGHSH and CDR2 LQKENI come from the germline V gene. The CDR3 DNA reads TGTGCCAGCTCACCCGCAAACAAGGGATCCTACGAGCAGTACTTC. It encodes CASSPANKGSYEQYF.

In this sample, this clonotype turned up many times. The rearrangement joins TRBV6-5 to TRBJ2-3, with D uncertain. The CDR3 spans 14 residues. The V and J ends lost 6 bases and 4 bases respectively, with 14 bases between them. Germline V gives CDR1 MNHEY, CDR2 SVGAGI. This CDR3 is CASSWMGRADTQYF. In nucleotides, the CDR3 is TGTGCCAGCAGCTGGATGGGAAGGGCAGATACGCAGTATTTT.

This clonotype was counted ten times or more. The chain couples TRBV7-6 to TRBJ2-1; 12 bases agree with TRBD2. V lost 1 base to trimming and J lost 7 bases; unmatched junction nucleotides: 8. The CDR3 has 17 amino acids. CDR1 and CDR2 from the germline V gene are SGHVS and FNYEAQ. The CDR3 is CASSLEIRTSGMNEQFF. CDR3 bases: TGTGCCAGCAGCTTAGAGATTAGGACTAGCGGGATGAATGAGCAGTTCTTC.

The V call is TRBV6-6, the J call TRBJ2-7; 8 nucleotides line up with TRBD1. This CDR3 is built from 16 residues. In germline, CDR1 is MNHNY, CDR2 SVGAGI (reference sequence). The V and J ends lost 0 bases and 0 bases, in that order; junction bases with no gene match: 4. CDR3 sequence: CASSYSTGVGSYEQYF. The CDR3, as DNA: TGTGCCAGCAGTTACTCGACAGGGGTGGGCTCCTACGAGCAGTACTTC.

This clonotype was found many times. This rearrangement joins TRBV20-1 to TRBJ1-5; 9 nucleotides align to TRBD1. Germline CDR1 DFQATT, CDR2 SNEGSKA (reference sequence). Losses at the gene ends were 4 bases for V and 1 base for J; bases not matched to a gene: 11. The CDR3 is made up of 17 amino acids. The CDR3 DNA reads as TGCAGTGCTATATGGACAGGGGATTTTGGGAGCAATCAGCCCCAGCATTTT. It translates to CSAIWTGDFGSNQPQHF.

By frequency in the sample, this clonotype is medium-sized. The chain combines TRBV5-1 with TRBJ2-3, with D unresolved. Between the trimmed V and J ends, which lost 2 bases and 2 bases, there was a span of 3 bases. CDR3 length equals 12 residues. CDR1 SGHRS and CDR2 YFSETQ come from the germline V gene. CDR3 in amino acids: CASSFDTDTQYF. The CDR3 nucleotides read TGCGCCAGCAGCTTCGACACAGATACGCAGTATTTT.

This clonotype was seen repeatedly, ten times or more. The chain combines TRBV29-1 with TRBJ1-6; D is unresolved. The CDR3 has 13 residues. The V gene lost 6 bases and the J gene lost 12 bases, with 18 bases spanning the gap. CDR1 and CDR2 from the germline V gene are SQVTM and ANQGSEA. CDR3 loop: CSVARASGGPLHF. The CDR3 region has the DNA TGCAGCGTGGCCCGGGCCAGCGGTGGACCCCTCCACTTT.

This clonotype appeared many times. The chain joins TRBV5-1 to TRBJ2-6, with D perhaps TRBD1 or TRBD2 (5 bases each). V was pared by 0 bases and J by 4 bases, with 11 bases between. In germline, CDR1 is SGHRS, CDR2 YFSETQ. The CDR3 is made up of 16 amino acids. For the CDR3, the DNA is TGCGCCAGCAGCTTGGGGCCCGGGGCCGGGGCCAACGTCCTGACTTTC. This translates into CASSLGPGAGANVLTF.

This clonotype was seen repeatedly, ten times or more. This rearrangement joins TRBV5-1 to TRBJ2-1; D may match TRBD1 or TRBD2 (5 bases each). CDR1 SGHRS and CDR2 YFSETQ come from the germline V gene. The CDR3 totals 19 residues. Trimming cost V 3 bases and J 3 bases, with 25 bases left between them. CDR3: CASSSYNPGTGNSYNEQFF. In DNA, the CDR3 is TGCGCCAGCAGCTCATACAACCCCGGGACGGGGAACAGCTACAATGAGCAGTTCTTC.

This clonotype was observed many times. The chain carries TRBV6-2 or TRBV6-3 and TRBJ1-4, with D possibly being TRBD1 (6 bases). Per the germline V gene, CDR1 is MNHEY and CDR2 is SVGEGT. V was clipped by 7 bases and J by 7 bases, with 13 bases between them. The CDR3 covers 13 residues. The CDR3 is CASKEGGREKLFF. The CDR3 nucleotides read TGTGCCAGCAAGGAGGGGGGGCGTGAAAAACTGTTTTTT.

This clonotype was found many times. The genes are TRBV20-1 and TRBJ1-1; 7 bases line up with TRBD1. Trimming cost V 6 bases and J 7 bases; bases outside gene matches: 2. This CDR3 spans 10 amino acids. The germline gives CDR1 DFQATT, CDR2 SNEGSKA (reference sequence). In nucleotides, the CDR3 is TGCAGTGCGACAGGGTTTGAAGCTTTCTTT. It translates to CSATGFEAFF.

This clonotype has at least ten counts. The chain couples TRBV11-2 to TRBJ1-6; 9 nucleotides match TRBD1. The V gene's germline CDR1 is SGHAT and CDR2 FQNNGV. The CDR3 totals 15 residues. With 3 bases clipped from V and 5 bases from J, the junction kept 2 bases outside the gene matches. DNA for the CDR3: TGTGCCAGCAGCTTGGGGACAGGGCATAATTCACCCCTCCACTTT. This codes for CASSLGTGHNSPLHF. Filled out from reference TRBV11-2 and TRBJ1-6, the complete variable domain reads EAGVAQSPRYKIIEKRQSVAFWCNPISGHATLYWYQQILGQGPKLLIQFQNNGVVDDSQLPKDRFSAERLKGVDSTLKIQPAKLEDSAVYLCASSLGTGHNSPLHFGNGTRLTVT.

By its share, this clonotype is medium-sized (0.01 to 0.1%). This chain uses TRBV29-1 with TRBJ2-5; D gene unclear. Trimming left V 7 bases short and J 4 bases short, with 13 bases between. The germline V gene has CDR1 SQVTM and CDR2 ANQGSEA. The CDR3 is 12 residues long. The CDR3, as DNA: TGCAGCGCAAGATTGGGATTAGAGACCCAGTACTTC. Protein: CSARLGLETQYF.

This clonotype was seen ten or more times. The chain recombines TRBV18 with TRBJ1-4, with TRBD1 matching 9 bases. Germline V gene sequence: CDR1 KGHSH, CDR2 LQKENI. This CDR3 spans 17 amino acids. Trimming took 0 bases from V and 8 from J; bases not matched to a gene: 10. The CDR3 DNA reads as TGTGCCAGCTCACCACCAAACAGGGGGCTGTTGGAGGAAAAACTGTTTTTT. Amino acids: CASSPPNRGLLEEKLFF.

This clonotype was seen at least ten times. This chain's CDR3 is CASSPTGPSYNEQFF. For the CDR3, the DNA is TGTGCCAGCAGCCCCACAGGGCCCTCCTACAATGAGCAGTTCTTC. The chain uses TRBV9 and TRBJ2-1, with a possible D match to TRBD1 (6 bases). CDR1 SGDLS and CDR2 YYNGEE come from the germline V gene. The length of the CDR3 is 15 residues. The germline V and J ends were trimmed by 4 bases and 0 bases, with 11 bases remaining between them.

This clonotype was found many times. CDR3 sequence reads: CASSEILDGYVEQYF. DNA of the CDR3: TGTGCCAGCAGTGAAATCCTAGACGGCTACGTGGAGCAGTACTTC. The rearrangement joins TRBV6-1 to TRBJ2-7; D unresolved. The CDR3 consists of 15 residues. V lost 2 bases to trimming and J lost 7 bases, with 18 bases between them. Looked up from germline, CDR1 is MNHNS and CDR2 is SASEGT.

In this sample, this clonotype turned up many times. The gene calls are TRBV19 and TRBJ2-4, with TRBD1 identical over 8 bases. Losses at the gene ends were 3 bases for V and 0 bases for J; bases not matched to a gene: 1. CDR3 size: 15 residues. The germline CDR1 and CDR2 sequences are LNHDA and SQIVND (reference sequence). The CDR3 sequence: CASSIRGPAKNIQYF. The CDR3 DNA reads TGTGCCAGTAGTATCAGGGGGCCAGCCAAAAACATTCAGTACTTC.

This clonotype was counted ten times or more. The V call is TRBV5-1, the J call TRBJ2-5; D gene ambiguous. V dropped 2 bases and J dropped 1 base, with 6 bases sitting between them. CDR1 and CDR2 (germline): SGHRS, YFSETQ. The CDR3 runs to 13 residues. The CDR3 coding sequence is TGCGCCAGCAGCTTCAACAGCCAAGAGACCCAGTACTTC. Its protein is CASSFNSQETQYF.

This clonotype has at least ten counts. The chain carries TRBV9 and TRBJ2-1; TRBD2 matches 8 bases. Germline V gene sequence: CDR1 SGDLS, CDR2 YYNGEE. J was trimmed by 9 bases and V by 0 bases; bases with no gene match: 14. The CDR3 is made up of 17 amino acids. CDR3 coding DNA: TGTGCCAGCAGCGTAGGTTCTATTTCGGGGGGGACGGCTGAGCAGTTCTTC. Translated, it gives CASSVGSISGGTAEQFF.

This clonotype was found many times. This rearrangement joins TRBV5-1 to TRBJ1-6; D ambiguous. Germline CDR1 reads SGHRS; CDR2 reads YFSETQ. Trimming took off 0 bases at V and 9 bases at J, with 13 bases between the two ends. CDR3 length: 15 amino acids. CDR3 loop: CASSLGVGSGSPLHF. The CDR3 DNA reads TGCGCCAGCAGCTTGGGCGTGGGTAGTGGTTCACCCCTCCACTTT.

Many counts were recorded for this clonotype. The CDR3: CSATPGLGQGTSYEQYF. CDR3 DNA sequence: TGCAGTGCTACCCCAGGGCTTGGACAGGGGACCTCCTACGAGCAGTACTTC. The chain carries TRBV20-1 and TRBJ2-7; 9 bases align to TRBD1. Germline V gives CDR1 DFQATT, CDR2 SNEGSKA (reference sequence). The CDR3 sequence is 17 residues long. V lost 4 bases and J lost 0; bases outside the gene matches: 13.

By sample fraction, this clonotype is medium-sized. V is TRBV14 and J is TRBJ2-2; the D gene is possibly TRBD1 (5 bases). Trimming cost V 10 bases and J 5 bases, with 14 bases left between them. The CDR3 runs 13 residues. Germline V lookup: CDR1 SGHDN, CDR2 FVKESK. CDR3: CATQGFRTGELFF. The CDR3 DNA follows: TGTGCCACCCAGGGATTTCGGACCGGGGAGCTGTTTTTT. Looking up the rest from reference TRBV14 and TRBJ2-2 gives the full variable domain: EAGVTQFPSHSVIEKGQTVTLRCDPISGHDNLYWYRRVMGKEIKFLLHFVKESKQDESGMPNNRFLAERTGGTYSTLKVQPAELEDSGVYFCATQGFRTGELFFGEGSRLTVL.

This clonotype was seen many times. This chain links TRBV20-1 with TRBJ1-2, with a weak D call TRBD1 (5 bases). The CDR3 spans 14 residues. Trimming cost V 6 bases and J 3 bases, with 17 bases left between them. Germline values: CDR1 DFQATT, CDR2 SNEGSKA (reference sequence). This CDR3 reads CSAHPAGLDYGYTF. CDR3 sequence (DNA): TGCAGTGCACACCCAGCAGGGTTGGACTATGGCTACACCTTC.

In this sample, this clonotype turned up many times. V usage is TRBV6-6 and J usage is TRBJ1-1; no clear D gene. Germline loops: CDR1 MNHNY, CDR2 SVGAGI (reference sequence). The V end was cut by 4 bases, the J end by 3 bases, with 6 bases between. This CDR3 is 12 amino acids long. CDR3 coding DNA: TGTGCCAGCAGTTCCCCCGACACTGAAGCTTTCTTT. Protein sequence: CASSSPDTEAFF.

This clonotype was counted ten times or more. This chain connects TRBV19 to TRBJ1-6; D is perhaps TRBD1 (6 bases). The CDR3 totals 15 residues. CDR1 is LNHDA and CDR2 is SQIVND in the germline V gene (reference sequence). V lost 7 bases, J lost 7 bases, and 17 bases lay in between. CDR3: CASNLQGSMNSPLHF. The CDR3 DNA reads TGTGCCAGTAACTTACAGGGCTCGATGAATTCACCCCTCCACTTT.

By sample fraction, this clonotype is medium-sized. V gene TRBV6-6 combines with J gene TRBJ1-5, with D possibly matching TRBD1 (5 bases). This CDR3 has 13 amino acids. Deletions cut 6 bases from V and 9 bases from J, with 15 bases between. Germline values: CDR1 MNHNY, CDR2 SVGAGI (reference sequence). CDR3 DNA sequence: TGTGCCAGCAGCCGCACCCTTGGGGGGCCCCAGCATTTT. This encodes CASSRTLGGPQHF.

Within the sample, this clonotype is medium-sized. The chain uses TRBV2 and TRBJ1-1, with D possibly matching TRBD1 (5 bases). V lost 2 bases and J 4 bases, leaving 14 bases between the germline ends. Per the germline V gene, CDR1 is SNHLY and CDR2 is FYNNEI. The CDR3 is made up of 15 amino acids. CDR3: CASSELEAGITEAFF. The DNA of the CDR3 is TGTGCCAGCAGTGAATTAGAAGCAGGGATCACTGAAGCTTTCTTT.